This T cell receptor beta chain was found in a study of T cells expressing NK-cell markers. After re-calling the 5' RACE reads, TCRdb lists one entry per CDR3 protein, DNA absent. The repertoire table contains fewer than 550,000 distinct CDR3 sequences. Germline V CDR1 and CDR2: MNHEY, SVGAGI. This CDR3 region has 18 residues. Sequenced material: blood T cells: a sorted CD56 or NKG2C T cell subset, CD4+ or CD8+ T cells, or bulk PBMC T cells (not recorded which). V is TRBV6-5 and J is TRBJ2-2. This sequence was found in a woman aged 50 to 60 in good health. CDR3 amino acids: CASSFLPLHSPNTGELFF.